These 5 T cell receptor beta chains came from one sample sequenced in a study of blood T cell repertoires in COVID-19. Method: immunoSEQ multiplex PCR; TCRdb's copy keeps in-frame clones and lacks some. The sample shows 100,000 or so clones, approximately 90% of them seen only once. The sample comprised peripheral blood. These receptor sequences come from a man in his fifties or sixties with acute or convalescent COVID-19.

This chain connects TRBV7-9 to TRBJ1-1, with D possibly being TRBD1 (5 bases). CDR1 is SEHNR and CDR2 is FQNEAQ in the germline V gene (reference sequence). V was shortened by 0 bases and J by 4 bases, with 9 bases between the two germline ends. The CDR3 is made up of 14 amino acids. The CDR3 coding sequence is TGTGCCAGCAGCTTAGCGCAGGGTAGCACTGAAGCTTTCTTT. This gives the protein CASSLAQGSTEAFF.

V gene TRBV15 combines with J gene TRBJ1-5; 8 nucleotides align to TRBD1. CDR1 is LNHNV, CDR2 YYDKDF, per germline (reference sequence). The CDR3 covers 15 residues. V was pared by 3 bases and J by 2 bases, with 3 bases of the junction left unmatched. Written as DNA, the CDR3 is TGTGCCACCAGCAGCCAGGGGGCTGGCAATCAGCCCCAGCATTTT. It encodes CATSSQGAGNQPQHF.

The genes are TRBV5-4 and TRBJ2-1; D possibly corresponds to TRBD2 (7 bases). Looked up from germline, CDR1 is SGHNT and CDR2 is YYREEE (reference sequence). Trimming took 9 bases from V and 2 from J, leaving 18 bases between them. The CDR3 sequence is 15 residues long. This CDR3 reads CATTGGGGPYNEQFF. The CDR3 DNA reads as TGTGCCACCACGGGGGGTGGGGGGCCCTACAATGAGCAGTTCTTC.

The chain has TRBV5-1 and TRBJ1-1; a possible D gene is TRBD1 (6 bases). The germline V gene encodes CDR1 SGHRS and CDR2 YFSETQ. V lost 5 bases and J 0 bases, leaving 11 bases between the germline ends. The CDR3 spans 14 residues. The CDR3 DNA is TGCGCCAGCAGTTCAGGGGATTTGAACACTGAAGCTTTCTTT. The encoded protein is CASSSGDLNTEAFF.

V and J are TRBV2 and TRBJ1-2, with TRBD1 as a possible D gene (5 bases). Trimming took 5 bases from V and 5 from J, leaving 12 bases between them. CDR1 and CDR2 (germline): SNHLY, FYNNEI. The CDR3 runs 13 residues. The CDR3 reads CASSRQLKYGYTF. As DNA, the CDR3 is TGTGCCAGCAGTAGACAGTTGAAGTATGGCTACACCTTC.